This TCR beta chain was sequenced for a study of blood T cell repertoires in COVID-19 (TCRdb year 2020). A note on the overall study: Samples from collaborators originated in the United States, Italy and Spain and spanned both the acute and convalescent phases of COVID-19. The material from the prospective study consisted of cDNA or gDNA derived from T cells, B-cell-depleted T cells, or PBMCs. The dataset comprised deeply sampled blood TCRbeta repertoires from subjects exposed to, actively infected with, or recovered from COVID-19. The repertoires were released in a freely available public database intended as a resource for research on the immune response to SARS-CoV-2. The samples were drawn from two sources: the first 160 participants of the ongoing ImmuneRACE study, and 1,200 or so subjects contributed by 6 global collaborators. A de-identified subject ID, COVID-19 status, age in years and sex were almost always included in the sample metadata. HLA class I and class II types, where available, came from metadata supplied by the sample provider rather than from assay-based typing.

Reading from cysteine to phenylalanine, the CDR3 counts 15 amino acids. The CDR3 DNA has 45 bases and is translated from base 1. Looking up the germline V gene (reference sequence) yields CDR1 LNHDA and CDR2 SQIVND. V was cut back by 5 bases and J by 4 bases, leaving a gap of 15 bases between them. General study outcomes and caveats: How much clinical and demographic metadata was included differed by source and by participant, and the metadata was provided uncurated.

At one collaborating source in Seattle, patients were enrolled during active infection and were followed longitudinally through the course of disease. Collaborating institutions collected whole blood in K2EDTA tubes following their own protocols. Collaborator samples were shipped for TCRbeta analysis as frozen whole blood, isolated PBMCs, or DNA extracted from either sample type. TCRbeta CDR3 regions were amplified from genomic DNA using the immunoSEQ Assay, a bias-controlled multiplex PCR. Per the source publication's procedure: Within the assay, amplification of reference gene primers was used to estimate how many nucleated cells each sample contained. To quantify the absolute abundance of each unique TCRbeta CDR3 rearrangement, sequence reads were collapsed and filtered. For each sample, productive Simpson clonality was calculated by taking the square root of Simpson's diversity index across productive rearrangements. Entries here come from immuneACCESS through TCRdb and include only in-frame sequences with V and J called. Some clones fail to appear in such tables; in the studies checked, an unresolved V gene covers under half of the shortfall, and the cause of the remainder is unknown. For V, J and clone size, that table is used; D and trimming come from the DNA. The sample table shows about 300,000 clones, and approximately 89% are seen once. The ten largest make up approximately 1.8% of the sample.

Comment on this clone: Its binding antigen is unknown. Qualities for individual bases were not recorded, and no much larger clone is one base off.

This TCR came from a woman between 25 and 40 years old with COVID-19, enrolled during active disease. The V gene is TRBV19 and the J gene is TRBJ1-5; TRBD1 is a possible D gene, resting on 6 matching bases. Sequencing used peripheral blood. The CDR3 amino acid sequence is: CASSPLKGENQPQHF. The DNA sequence is TGTGCCAGTAGTCCTCTCAAGGGGGAAAATCAGCCCCAGCATTTT.